This TCR beta chain was retrieved from a study of human T cells and chemical hapten exposure. Study-level background: TCR yields differed between samples (mainly from small differences in pooled library volume).

Individual cDNA molecules had unique molecular identifiers attached to them by the library. In the original processing: From around 20,000 to 690,000 TCRs were found per sample, with a median of approximately 92,000. TCRdb analysed the RACE reads with MiXCR anew, one entry per CDR3 protein. The V and J calls reflect TCRdb's pipeline rather than the authors' work. The sample shows over 85,000 distinct CDR3 sequences, about 8.8% of them seen only once. Documented time point: healthy volunteer bleed at 2 weeks. The total RNA was obtained from whole blood that was not fractionated. The V gene's germline CDR1 is SEHNR and CDR2 FQNEAQ (reference sequence). The CDR3 is 13 residues long. The ends lost 8 bases at V and 5 bases at J; junction bases unmatched: 5. This clonotype has a handful of counts. Its antigen remains unidentified. Findings and caveats of the study: No change in TCRs above 1 in 1000 frequency was produced by DPC sensitization.

The chain links TRBV7-9 to TRBJ1-4; 7 nucleotides align to TRBD1. This TCR was sampled from a female donor in good health. Some clones in this sample may be carry-over from other donors' samples. Sequencing was performed on whole blood. CDR3 DNA: TGTGCCAGCCGGGGGACAGTAAATGAAAAACTGTTTTTT. Amino acid sequence: CASRGTVNEKLFF. Drawing the rest from reference TRBV7-9 and TRBJ1-4, the complete variable domain is DTGVSQNPRHKITKRGQNVTFRCDPISEHNRLYWYRQTLGQGPEFLTYFQNEAQLEKSRLLSDRFSAERPKGSFSTLEIQRTEQGDSAMYLCASRGTVNEKLFFGSGTQLSVL.